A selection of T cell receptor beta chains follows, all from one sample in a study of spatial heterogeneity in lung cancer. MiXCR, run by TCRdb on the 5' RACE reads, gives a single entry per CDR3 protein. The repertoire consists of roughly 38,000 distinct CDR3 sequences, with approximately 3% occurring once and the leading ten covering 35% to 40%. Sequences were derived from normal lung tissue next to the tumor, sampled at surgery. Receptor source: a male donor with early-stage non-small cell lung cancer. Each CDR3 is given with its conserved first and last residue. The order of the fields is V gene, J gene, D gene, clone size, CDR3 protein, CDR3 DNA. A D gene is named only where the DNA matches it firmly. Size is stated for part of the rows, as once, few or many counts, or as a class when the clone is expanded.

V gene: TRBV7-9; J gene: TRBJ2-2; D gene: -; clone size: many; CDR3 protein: CARSRENTGELFF; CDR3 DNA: TGTGCCAGATCGCGGGAGAACACCGGGGAGCTGTTTTTT
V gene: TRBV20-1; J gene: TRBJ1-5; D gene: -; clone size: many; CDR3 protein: CSVVRGGNQPQHF; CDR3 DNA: TGCAGTGTTGTACGGGGGGGCAATCAGCCCCAGCATTTT
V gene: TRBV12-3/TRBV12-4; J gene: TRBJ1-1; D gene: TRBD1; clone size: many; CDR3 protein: CATRTGDSSINTEAFF; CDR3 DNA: TGTGCCACCAGGACAGGGGATTCTTCCATAAACACTGAAGCTTTCTTT
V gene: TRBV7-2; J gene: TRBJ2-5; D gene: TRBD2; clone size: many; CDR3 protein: CASRFGLAVQETQYF; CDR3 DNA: TGTGCCAGCAGATTTGGACTAGCGGTACAAGAGACCCAGTACTTC
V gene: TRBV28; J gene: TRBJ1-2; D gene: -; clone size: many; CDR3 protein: CASKRPNYGYTF; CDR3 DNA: TGTGCCAGCAAAAGGCCGAACTATGGCTACACCTTC
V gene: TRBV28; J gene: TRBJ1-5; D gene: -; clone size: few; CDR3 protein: CASSLGPRDKKKQAQHF; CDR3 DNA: TGTGCCAGCAGTTTAGGCCCCCGGGACAAAAAAAAGCAGGCCCAGCATTTT
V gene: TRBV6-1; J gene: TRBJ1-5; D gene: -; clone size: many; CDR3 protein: CASSQGIDQPQHF; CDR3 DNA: TGTGCCAGCAGTCAGGGGATTGATCAGCCCCAGCATTTT
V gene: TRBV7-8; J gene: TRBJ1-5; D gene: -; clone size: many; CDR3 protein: CASSLEGYSNQPQHF; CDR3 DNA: TGTGCCAGCAGCTTAGAGGGTTATAGCAATCAGCCCCAGCATTTT
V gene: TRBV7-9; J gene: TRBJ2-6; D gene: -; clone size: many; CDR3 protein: CARETGSGANVLTF; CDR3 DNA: TGTGCCAGGGAAACAGGCTCTGGGGCCAACGTCCTGACTTTC
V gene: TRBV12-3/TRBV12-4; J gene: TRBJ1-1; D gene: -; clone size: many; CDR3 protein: CASSTDRWGTEAFF; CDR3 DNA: TGTGCCAGCAGTACCGACAGGTGGGGCACTGAAGCTTTCTTT
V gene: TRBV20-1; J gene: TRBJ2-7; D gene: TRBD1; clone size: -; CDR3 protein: CSARDWDGTGGSYEQYF; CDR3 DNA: TGCAGTGCTAGGGATTGGGATGGGACAGGGGGTTCCTACGAGCAGTACTTC
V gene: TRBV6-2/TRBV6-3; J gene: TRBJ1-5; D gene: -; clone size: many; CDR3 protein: CASSPGLTSNQPQHF; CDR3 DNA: TGTGCCAGCAGCCCGGGACTGACTAGCAATCAGCCCCAGCATTTT
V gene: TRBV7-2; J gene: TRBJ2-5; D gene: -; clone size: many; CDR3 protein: CASSNKETQYF; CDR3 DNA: TGTGCCAGCAGCAACAAAGAGACCCAGTACTTC
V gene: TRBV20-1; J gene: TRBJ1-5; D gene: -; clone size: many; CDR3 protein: CSARGRVDQPQHF; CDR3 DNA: TGCAGTGCTAGGGGCAGGGTGGATCAGCCCCAGCATTTT
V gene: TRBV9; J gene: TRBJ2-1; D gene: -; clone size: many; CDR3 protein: CASSVAARVYEQFF; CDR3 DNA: TGTGCCAGCAGCGTAGCGGCTAGAGTTTATGAGCAGTTCTTC
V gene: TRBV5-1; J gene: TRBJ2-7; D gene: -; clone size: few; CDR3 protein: CASSETGLANYEQYF; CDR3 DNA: TGCGCCAGCAGCGAAACAGGTCTAGCAAACTACGAGCAGTACTTC
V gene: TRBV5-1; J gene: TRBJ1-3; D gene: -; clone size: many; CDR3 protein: CASSLTGNSGNTIYF; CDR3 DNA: TGCGCCAGCAGCTTGACAGGGAACTCTGGAAACACCATATATTTT
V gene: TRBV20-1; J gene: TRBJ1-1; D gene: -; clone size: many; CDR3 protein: CSAGVPEERNTEAFF; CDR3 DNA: TGCAGTGCTGGGGTACCCGAAGAGAGGAACACTGAAGCTTTCTTT
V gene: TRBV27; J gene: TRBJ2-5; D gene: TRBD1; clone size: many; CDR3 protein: CASSLRGTGGSETQYF; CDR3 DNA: TGTGCCAGCAGTTTACGCGGGACAGGGGGCTCAGAGACCCAGTACTTC
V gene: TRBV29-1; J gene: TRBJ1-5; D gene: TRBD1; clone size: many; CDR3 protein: CSAQTGVGNQPQHF; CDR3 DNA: TGCAGCGCCCAGACAGGGGTCGGCAATCAGCCCCAGCATTTT
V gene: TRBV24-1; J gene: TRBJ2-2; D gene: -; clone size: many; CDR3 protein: CATQNTGELFF; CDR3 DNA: TGTGCCACCCAGAACACCGGGGAGCTGTTTTTT
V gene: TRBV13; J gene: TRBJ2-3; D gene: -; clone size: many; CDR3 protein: CASSLGRGAAPTDTQYF; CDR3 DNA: TGTGCCAGCAGCTTAGGTCGGGGGGCCGCCCCCACAGATACGCAGTATTTT
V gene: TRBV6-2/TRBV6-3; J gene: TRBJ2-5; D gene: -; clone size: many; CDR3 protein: CASSYRRGETQYF; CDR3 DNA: TGTGCCAGCAGTTACCGGAGGGGAGAGACCCAGTACTTC